This TCR beta chain came from a study of T-cell reconstitution after alpha-beta-depleted transplantation in children. TCRbeta library construction was performed incorporating unique molecular identifiers. TCRdb ran MiXCR on the PCR reads and lists one entry per CDR3 protein. Here the sample spans more than 550,000 distinct CDR3 sequences, roughly 10% being singletons. CDR3 length equals 12 residues. V was trimmed by 8 bases and J by 2 bases, leaving 7 bases between them. This clonotype was seen only a few times. The source is a human donor who donated a stem cell graft to a child with acute myeloid leukemia. The source material was PBMCs from the stem cell graft donor, sampled from the stem cell graft. The chain recombines TRBV12-3 or TRBV12-4 with TRBJ2-1, with D hard to call. The CDR3 coding sequence is TGTGCCAGCTGGTCCCCCTACAATGAGCAGTTCTTC. Amino acid sequence: CASWSPYNEQFF.